Below are 15 T cell receptor beta chains sequenced from a single sample in a study of identical twins. From the 5' RACE reads, TCRdb called clonotypes with MiXCR, one entry per CDR3 protein. The sample contains approximately 890,000 distinct CDR3 sequences, 9% to 15% of which appear only once. This sample also belongs to another study, concerning yellow fever vaccine responses in identical twins.

Sample: PBMCs. These receptors all stem from a woman between 18 and 29 years old in good health.

This clonotype has just a few counts. The rearrangement uses TRBV4-1 and TRBJ2-1; TRBD1 aligns across 8 bases. Looked up from germline, CDR1 is MGHRA and CDR2 is YSYEKL. The ends lost 4 bases at V and 2 bases at J; junction bases unmatched: 13. The CDR3 covers 18 residues. The CDR3 region is CASSLGQGPILTYNEQFF. The DNA for the CDR3 is TGCGCCAGCAGCCTTGGACAGGGCCCCATCCTAACCTACAATGAGCAGTTCTTC.

This clonotype was observed a few times. The rearrangement links TRBV29-1 to TRBJ2-7; 8 nucleotides match TRBD2. Germline-derived CDR1 and CDR2 are SQVTM and ANQGSEA. The J segment lost 3 bases and the V segment lost 3 bases, leaving 4 bases of the junction unmatched. This CDR3 is 13 amino acids long. In DNA form, the CDR3 reads TGCAGCGTTGAGTCCGGGACTAGCTACGAGCAGTACTTC. Translated, it gives CSVESGTSYEQYF.

This clonotype occurred many times. The V and J genes are TRBV12-3 or TRBV12-4 and TRBJ1-1; D not certain. Trimming cost V 1 base and J 1 base, with 10 bases left between them. CDR3 length equals 15 residues. The CDR3 DNA reads TGTGCCAGCAGTTTAGAGGGCAGGAGGAACACTGAAGCTTTCTTT. Amino acids: CASSLEGRRNTEAFF.

This clonotype was counted only a few times. V is TRBV5-6 and J is TRBJ2-7; D ambiguous. V lost 0 bases and J 4 bases, leaving 17 bases between the germline ends. Germline CDR1 reads SGHDT; CDR2 reads YYEEEE. The CDR3 has 16 amino acids. The CDR3 protein is CASSLAVPSTVYEQYV. The CDR3 DNA sequence: TGTGCCAGCAGCTTGGCAGTACCATCCACAGTATACGAGCAGTACGTC.

This clonotype was detected ten times or more. The chain uses TRBV5-1 and TRBJ2-5; 7 bases fit TRBD1. The germline CDR1 and CDR2 sequences are SGHRS and YFSETQ. V trimming: 4 bases; J trimming: 2 bases; junction bases outside the gene matches: 8. The CDR3 runs 15 residues. In DNA form, the CDR3 reads TGCGCCAGCAGCAGCTCGGGACAGAATCAAGAGACCCAGTACTTC. Protein product: CASSSSGQNQETQYF.

This clonotype has just a few counts. The chain couples TRBV15 to TRBJ1-6; D not certain. Germline assignment: CDR1 LNHNV and CDR2 YYDKDF (reference sequence). V lost 3 bases to trimming and J lost 10 bases, with 10 bases between them. The CDR3 runs to 13 residues. The CDR3 sequence is CATSRAVGSPLHF. Written as DNA, the CDR3 is TGTGCCACCAGCAGGGCTGTTGGGTCACCCCTCCACTTT.

This clonotype has only a few counts. This sequence joins TRBV12-3 or TRBV12-4 and TRBJ1-5, with 8 bases matching TRBD1. V was clipped by 1 base and J by 2 bases; unmatched bases: 7. The CDR3 sequence is 17 residues long. The CDR3: CASSLGTGGFRNQPQHF. The CDR3 DNA reads TGTGCCAGCAGTTTAGGTACAGGGGGATTTCGCAATCAGCCCCAGCATTTT.

The chain employs TRBV28 and TRBJ2-7, with 7 bases aligning to TRBD1. The trim removed 0 bases at V and 0 bases at J, leaving 5 bases unmatched. Germline loops: CDR1 MDHEN, CDR2 SYDVKM. The length of the CDR3 is 16 residues. CDR3 sequence: CASSLWRTGTSYEQYF. CDR3 nucleotides: TGTGCCAGCAGTTTATGGAGGACAGGAACCTCCTACGAGCAGTACTTC.

The chain carries TRBV21-1 and TRBJ2-5; the table gives TRBD1 as D, unverified against the DNA. TRBV21-1 is termed a pseudogene. The CDR3 consists of 13 residues. The CDR3 reads CASSIGLSETQYF. CDR3 nucleotides: TGTGCCAGCAGCATTGGACTGTCGGAGACCCAGTACTTC.

The gene calls are TRBV5-1 and TRBJ1-1; D is perhaps TRBD1 (6 bases). The CDR3 loop spans 15 amino acids. CDR1 is SGHRS and CDR2 is YFSETQ in the germline V gene. Trimming shortened V by 4 bases and J by 1 base, and 14 bases separated the two germline ends. In DNA form, the CDR3 reads TGCGCCAGCAGCCGTTTGGGGGCGGAGAACACTGAAGCTTTCTTT. Its protein is CASSRLGAENTEAFF.

The rearrangement uses TRBV20-1 and TRBJ2-1; 9 nucleotides match TRBD2. Germline CDR1 DFQATT, CDR2 SNEGSKA (reference sequence). The V gene end was trimmed by 5 bases and the J gene end by 5 bases; junction bases not matched to a gene: 10. The CDR3 runs 15 residues. The DNA of the CDR3 is TGCAGTGCTCCATCGCTAGCGGGGAGAAACAATGAGCAGTTCTTC. Protein: CSAPSLAGRNNEQFF.

For this clonotype: One end of the junction varies from germline; a read error may be responsible. J is TRBJ2-1 and V is TRBV3-1, with 8 bases matching TRBD1. There are 16 residues in the CDR3. The V gene's germline CDR1 is LGHDT and CDR2 YNNKEL (reference sequence). CDR3 amino acids: CAISQASGTGYNEQFF. The DNA of the CDR3 is TGTGCCATCAGCCAAGCCTCCGGGACAGGCTACAATGAGCAGTTCTTC.

This clonotype was observed a few times. The V gene is TRBV12-3 or TRBV12-4, the J gene TRBJ1-1; D perhaps matches TRBD1 (5 bases). Trimming removed 4 bases at V and 3 bases at J, with 15 bases between. The CDR3 covers 15 residues. CDR3 DNA: TGTGCCAGCAGTTCACAGGCTCCGGGGTACACTGAAGCTTTCTTT. Protein sequence: CASSSQAPGYTEAFF.

The rearrangement uses TRBV3-1 and TRBJ2-4, with 7 nucleotides matching TRBD1. The trim removed 3 bases at V and 4 bases at J, leaving 6 bases unmatched. The CDR3 sequence is 15 residues long. The germline V gene has CDR1 LGHDT and CDR2 YNNKEL (reference sequence). DNA of the CDR3: TGTGCCAGCAGCCATGCCGACAGGGATAAAAACATTCAGTACTTC. Amino acids: CASSHADRDKNIQYF.

The chain couples TRBV25-1 to TRBJ2-7; 15 positions agree with TRBD2. From germline, CDR1 is MGHDK and CDR2 SYGVNS. Trimming removed 10 bases from V and 0 bases from J; junction bases left unmatched: 4. The CDR3 runs 15 residues. The CDR3 is CATGTSGGSSYEQYF. CDR3 DNA: TGTGCCACCGGGACTAGCGGGGGGAGCTCCTACGAGCAGTACTTC.